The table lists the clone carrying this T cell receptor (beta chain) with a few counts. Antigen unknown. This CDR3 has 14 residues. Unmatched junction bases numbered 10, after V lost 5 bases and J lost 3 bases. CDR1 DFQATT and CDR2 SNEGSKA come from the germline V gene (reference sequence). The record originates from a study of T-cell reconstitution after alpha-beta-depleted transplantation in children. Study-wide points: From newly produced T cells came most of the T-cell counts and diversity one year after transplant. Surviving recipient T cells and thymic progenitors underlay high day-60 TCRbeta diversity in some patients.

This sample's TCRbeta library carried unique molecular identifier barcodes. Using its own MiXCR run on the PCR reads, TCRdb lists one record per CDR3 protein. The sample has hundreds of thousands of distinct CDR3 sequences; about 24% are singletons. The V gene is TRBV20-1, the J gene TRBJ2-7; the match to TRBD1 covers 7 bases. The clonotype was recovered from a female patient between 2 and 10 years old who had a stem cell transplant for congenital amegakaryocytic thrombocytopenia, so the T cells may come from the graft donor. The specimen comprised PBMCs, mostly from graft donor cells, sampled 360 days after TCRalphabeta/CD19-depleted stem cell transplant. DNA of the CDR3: TGCAGTGCTCCTAATCCGACAGGGTACTACGAGCAGTACTTC. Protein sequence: CSAPNPTGYYEQYF.